The text below deals with one TCR beta chain. As yet, its antigen is unknown. Trimming left V 6 bases short and J 8 bases short, with 17 bases between. Germline assignment: CDR1 MGHDK and CDR2 SYGVNS. There are 15 residues in the CDR3. Some clones are missing from TCRdb's copy, which holds only in-frame ones; the method was immunoSEQ multiplex PCR. This repertoire shows under 100,000 clones, 80% to 90% found once; its top ten account for about 8%. These data originate in a study of T cell responses to AZD1222 COVID-19 vaccine. Study-level information: Combined were second doses at about 4 or about 12 weeks. Overall study results and limits: Spike regions recognized by vaccine-associated CD4 TCRs spanned the protein, led by 160-218 and 743-854. Once two AZD1222 doses were given, Spike-specific TCR breadth and depth went up. It should be noted that donors were predominantly white British and more often female, and clonal diversity was possibly underestimated.

This TCR was sampled from an adult in good health. This chain joins TRBV25-1 and TRBJ1-6; the D gene is possibly TRBD1 (5 bases). The input for sequencing was peripheral blood, taken on day 0 of AZD1222 vaccination. CDR3 sequence reads: CASRPGWGFDSPLHF. The CDR3 DNA reads as TGTGCCAGCAGGCCCGGGTGGGGGTTTGATTCACCCCTCCACTTT. The full variable domain, rest sourced from reference TRBV25-1 and TRBJ1-6, is EADIYQTPRYLVIGTGKKITLECSQTMGHDKMYWYQQDPGMELHLIHYSYGVNSTEKGDLSSESTVSRIRTEHFPLTLESARPSHTSQYLCASRPGWGFDSPLHFGNGTRLTVT.